A selection of T cell receptor beta chains follows, all from one sample in a study of T cell responses to AZD1222 COVID-19 vaccine. Assay: immunoSEQ multiplex PCR; the TCRdb copy retains only in-frame clones and omits some. Of more than 150,000 clones listed, just over 85% were seen once; the top ten hold about 0.49%. Sequencing used peripheral blood, obtained on day 0 of AZD1222 vaccination. The source is an adult in good health. CDR3s include the opening cysteine and the closing phenylalanine or tryptophan. The order of the fields is J gene, V gene, D gene, clone size, CDR3 DNA, CDR3 protein. The D gene is left open where the match is weak. Not all rows give a size; the values are once, few, many and, for expanded clones, a class.

j_gene: TRBJ2-7; v_gene: TRBV3-1/TRBV3-2; d_gene: TRBD1; abundance: once; CDR3nt: TGTGCCAGCAGAAGAACCCCAGGGGGCAACGAGCAGTACTTC; CDR3aa: CASRRTPGGNEQYF
j_gene: TRBJ1-1; v_gene: TRBV12-3/TRBV12-4; d_gene: NA; abundance: NA; CDR3nt: TGTGCCAGCAGTTTATCAACTGAAGCTTTCTTT; CDR3aa: CASSLSTEAFF
j_gene: TRBJ1-2; v_gene: TRBV3-1/TRBV3-2; d_gene: TRBD1; abundance: NA; CDR3nt: TGTGCCAGCAGCCCCGACAGGGGACGTGGCTACACCTTC; CDR3aa: CASSPDRGRGYTF
j_gene: TRBJ2-2; v_gene: TRBV7-2; d_gene: NA; abundance: NA; CDR3nt: TGTGCCAGCAGCCCCGGGGGCGGGGTCCTCCGGGAGCTGTTTTTT; CDR3aa: CASSPGGGVLRELFF
j_gene: TRBJ2-5; v_gene: TRBV7-2; d_gene: TRBD2; abundance: NA; CDR3nt: TGTGCCAGCAGCCAAGCGGGGGGGGCCCAAGAGACCCAGTACTTC; CDR3aa: CASSQAGGAQETQYF
j_gene: TRBJ2-7; v_gene: TRBV10-3; d_gene: NA; abundance: NA; CDR3nt: TGTGCCACCACCGAAGGGGACTACGAGCAGTACTTC; CDR3aa: CATTEGDYEQYF
j_gene: TRBJ1-1; v_gene: TRBV6-2/TRBV6-3; d_gene: NA; abundance: once; CDR3nt: TGTGCCAGCAGTTTTCAGGGTAGGACTGAAGCTTTCTTT; CDR3aa: CASSFQGRTEAFF
j_gene: TRBJ2-7; v_gene: TRBV19; d_gene: NA; abundance: NA; CDR3nt: TGTGCCAGTAGTCGAGAGGGTTACGAGCAGTACTTC; CDR3aa: CASSREGYEQYF
j_gene: TRBJ1-3; v_gene: TRBV9; d_gene: NA; abundance: NA; CDR3nt: TGTGCCAGCACCGAAGATGGGGGCTCGAGCGGAAACACCATATATTTT; CDR3aa: CASTEDGGSSGNTIYF
j_gene: TRBJ2-5; v_gene: TRBV4-3; d_gene: TRBD2; abundance: NA; CDR3nt: TGCGCCAGCAGCCAAGGGGGACTAGCCGACGGGAGGACCCAGTACTTC; CDR3aa: CASSQGGLADGRTQYF
j_gene: TRBJ2-7; v_gene: TRBV6-5; d_gene: NA; abundance: few; CDR3nt: TGTGCCAGCAGTAGGGTCGTAAGAGGGGACTACGAGCAGTACTTC; CDR3aa: CASSRVVRGDYEQYF
j_gene: TRBJ2-3; v_gene: TRBV19; d_gene: NA; abundance: NA; CDR3nt: TGTGCCAGTAGTTCATTGATCAATACGCAGTATTTT; CDR3aa: CASSSLINTQYF
j_gene: TRBJ1-3; v_gene: TRBV5-5; d_gene: NA; abundance: NA; CDR3nt: TGTGCCAGCAGCTCGAGGGTCCCCTCTGGAAACACCATATATTTT; CDR3aa: CASSSRVPSGNTIYF
j_gene: TRBJ2-7; v_gene: TRBV6-5; d_gene: NA; abundance: NA; CDR3nt: TGTGCCAGCAGTCCACAGGGGGGGGGATTCGAGCAGTACTTC; CDR3aa: CASSPQGGGFEQYF
j_gene: TRBJ2-1; v_gene: TRBV19; d_gene: TRBD2; abundance: NA; CDR3nt: TGTGCCAGTAGTATAACTAGCGCCTCACACAATGAGCAGTTCTTC; CDR3aa: CASSITSASHNEQFF
j_gene: TRBJ1-4; v_gene: TRBV7-8; d_gene: NA; abundance: NA; CDR3nt: TGTGCCAGCAGCTTACCGGGAGGCTCAACACCGAATGAAAAACTGTTTTTT; CDR3aa: CASSLPGGSTPNEKLFF
j_gene: TRBJ1-5; v_gene: TRBV7-2; d_gene: NA; abundance: NA; CDR3nt: TGTGCCAGCAGCTTAGGACAAGGCAATCAGCCCCAGCATTTT; CDR3aa: CASSLGQGNQPQHF
j_gene: TRBJ1-1; v_gene: TRBV5-4; d_gene: TRBD1; abundance: NA; CDR3nt: TGTGCCAGCAGCTTGGGGACAGGGGGCACTGAAGCTTTCTTT; CDR3aa: CASSLGTGGTEAFF
j_gene: TRBJ2-1; v_gene: TRBV9; d_gene: NA; abundance: NA; CDR3nt: TGTGCCAGCAGCGTCTCCCATACCAGCTCCTACAATGAGCAGTTCTTC; CDR3aa: CASSVSHTSSYNEQFF
j_gene: TRBJ1-2; v_gene: TRBV19; d_gene: NA; abundance: NA; CDR3nt: TGTGCCAGTGAGGACCGGCAGACCTATGGTAGCGGCTACACCTTC; CDR3aa: CASEDRQTYGSGYTF
j_gene: TRBJ1-1; v_gene: TRBV19; d_gene: NA; abundance: NA; CDR3nt: TGTGCCACTAGGGCGACAGCCAAGAACACTGAAGCTTTCTTT; CDR3aa: CATRATAKNTEAFF
j_gene: TRBJ2-1; v_gene: TRBV6-6; d_gene: TRBD2; abundance: NA; CDR3nt: TGTGCCAGCAGTTACTCGGGCGGGGGATACAATGAGCAGTTCTTC; CDR3aa: CASSYSGGGYNEQFF
j_gene: TRBJ1-1; v_gene: TRBV18; d_gene: NA; abundance: few; CDR3nt: TGTGCCAGCTCACCTCCAGCGGAGAGCTCTCAAGCTTTCTTT; CDR3aa: CASSPPAESSQAFF
j_gene: TRBJ1-1; v_gene: TRBV5-6; d_gene: TRBD1; abundance: NA; CDR3nt: TGTGCCAGCAGCTTGGACAGGGGGGATAGCGTGAACACTGAAGCTTTCTTT; CDR3aa: CASSLDRGDSVNTEAFF
j_gene: TRBJ2-1; v_gene: TRBV5-1; d_gene: TRBD1; abundance: NA; CDR3nt: TGCGCCAGCAGCTTTCAGACAGGGGGGGTCTACAATGAGCAGTTCTTC; CDR3aa: CASSFQTGGVYNEQFF
j_gene: TRBJ2-5; v_gene: TRBV7-9; d_gene: TRBD2; abundance: NA; CDR3nt: TGTGCCAGCAGCTTCGCTAGCGGCCAAGAGACCCAGTACTTC; CDR3aa: CASSFASGQETQYF
j_gene: TRBJ1-3; v_gene: TRBV20-1; d_gene: NA; abundance: NA; CDR3nt: TGCAGTGCTAGTGAGGGGTCTGGAAACACCATATATTTT; CDR3aa: CSASEGSGNTIYF
j_gene: TRBJ2-7; v_gene: TRBV6-2/TRBV6-3; d_gene: NA; abundance: NA; CDR3nt: TGTGCCAGCAGTTACTCGATGGGGTACGAGCAGTACTTC; CDR3aa: CASSYSMGYEQYF
j_gene: TRBJ2-7; v_gene: TRBV6-2/TRBV6-3; d_gene: NA; abundance: once; CDR3nt: TGTGCCAGCAGTTTAGGGGGACCGGGACGGGCATCCTACGAGCAGTACTTC; CDR3aa: CASSLGGPGRASYEQYF
j_gene: TRBJ1-5; v_gene: TRBV10-3; d_gene: TRBD1; abundance: NA; CDR3nt: TGTGCCATCAGTGGGGACAGGGGGCCCAATCAGCCCCAGCATTTT; CDR3aa: CAISGDRGPNQPQHF
j_gene: TRBJ2-3; v_gene: TRBV2; d_gene: NA; abundance: NA; CDR3nt: TGTGCCAGCAGTGGTGGCCTCACAGATACGCAGTATTTT; CDR3aa: CASSGGLTDTQYF
j_gene: TRBJ1-4; v_gene: TRBV6-5; d_gene: TRBD1; abundance: once; CDR3nt: TGTGCCAGCAGTTACTCGACAGGGAATGAAAAACTGTTTTTT; CDR3aa: CASSYSTGNEKLFF
j_gene: TRBJ1-2; v_gene: TRBV19; d_gene: TRBD1; abundance: few; CDR3nt: TGTGCCAGTAGTGCCCTCACAGGGGGGAGAGATGGCTACACCTTC; CDR3aa: CASSALTGGRDGYTF
j_gene: TRBJ2-7; v_gene: TRBV6-6; d_gene: TRBD2; abundance: NA; CDR3nt: TGTGCCAGTTGCCTAGCGGGCAGCTCCTACGAGCAGTACTTC; CDR3aa: CASCLAGSSYEQYF
j_gene: TRBJ2-1; v_gene: TRBV28; d_gene: TRBD2; abundance: few; CDR3nt: TGTGCCAGCAGTCCCGGACTAGCGGGGGTTGAGCAGTTCTTC; CDR3aa: CASSPGLAGVEQFF
j_gene: TRBJ2-7; v_gene: TRBV3-1/TRBV3-2; d_gene: TRBD1; abundance: NA; CDR3nt: TGTGCCAGCAGCCATGGACAGGGGCACGAGCAGTACTTC; CDR3aa: CASSHGQGHEQYF
j_gene: TRBJ1-1; v_gene: TRBV6-5; d_gene: TRBD1; abundance: NA; CDR3nt: TGTGCCACCACGTACTTGACAGGGGTAGGCACTGAAGCTTTCTTT; CDR3aa: CATTYLTGVGTEAFF
j_gene: TRBJ2-3; v_gene: TRBV19; d_gene: NA; abundance: NA; CDR3nt: TGTGCTACCGCCCCGGGTTACGAGGGGGATACGCAGTATTTT; CDR3aa: CATAPGYEGDTQYF
j_gene: TRBJ1-1; v_gene: TRBV12-3/TRBV12-4; d_gene: NA; abundance: NA; CDR3nt: TGTGCCAGCAGAGCACAGGGAAACACTGAAGCTTTCTTT; CDR3aa: CASRAQGNTEAFF